These 10 T cell receptor beta chains share one sample of origin, sequenced in a study of neurological immune-mediated disorders. Via MiXCR, TCRdb re-called the 5' RACE reads, giving one row per CDR3 protein. Here the sample spans 75,000 to 85,000 distinct CDR3 sequences, more than 15% being singletons. Material: PBMCs. These receptors came from a woman in her thirties or forties in good health.

Within the sample, this clonotype is medium-sized. The rearrangement links TRBV6-1 to TRBJ2-1, with 9 positions matching TRBD2. This CDR3 region has 16 residues. In germline, CDR1 is MNHNS, CDR2 SASEGT. With V trimmed by 2 bases and J by 1 base, 3 bases remained unmatched. The DNA of the CDR3 is TGTGCCAGCAGTGAAAAGGCGGGGGGGTCCTACAATGAGCAGTTCTTC. Translating it yields CASSEKAGGSYNEQFF.

This clonotype was observed many times. The chain has TRBV6-2 or TRBV6-3 and TRBJ2-1, with 9 bases aligning to TRBD2. The length of the CDR3 is 16 residues. Germline-derived CDR1 and CDR2 are MNHEY and SVGEGT. J gave up 6 bases and V 3 bases, and 9 bases lay outside the gene matches. The CDR3 DNA is TGTGCCAGCAGTTATGGGGAGCGGGGGGCTCTCAATGAGCAGTTCTTC. It translates to CASSYGERGALNEQFF.

There are many counts of this clonotype. This chain joins TRBV20-1 and TRBJ1-4; D perhaps matches TRBD1 (5 bases). The CDR3 contains 14 residues. Germline assignment: CDR1 DFQATT and CDR2 SNEGSKA (reference sequence). V dropped 3 bases and J dropped 5 bases, with 13 bases sitting between them. DNA for the CDR3: TGCAGTGCTAGGGGACCTCCCCCGAATGAAAAACTGTTTTTT. It is translated as CSARGPPPNEKLFF.

This clonotype was observed at least ten times. J is TRBJ2-1 and V is TRBV12-5; the match to TRBD2 covers 10 bases. The trim removed 6 bases at V and 10 bases at J, leaving 3 bases unmatched. Germline CDR1 reads LGHNT; CDR2 reads FRNRAP. This CDR3 is built from 12 residues. This CDR3 is CASGTGLAEQFF. As DNA, the CDR3 is TGTGCTAGTGGGACGGGACTAGCGGAGCAGTTCTTC.

Many counts were recorded for this clonotype. The chain employs TRBV10-2 and TRBJ1-1, with D unclear. Between the trimmed V and J ends, which lost 0 bases and 1 base, there was a span of 3 bases. The CDR3 loop spans 13 amino acids. Germline V gives CDR1 WSHSY, CDR2 SAAADI. CDR3 nucleotide sequence: TGCGCCAGCAGTGAGTCGGGGAACACTGAAGCTTTCTTT. It yields the protein CASSESGNTEAFF.

This clonotype was seen many times. V usage is TRBV5-1 and J usage is TRBJ2-3, with D hard to call. V dropped 0 bases and J dropped 1 base, with 15 bases sitting between them. This CDR3 comprises 17 residues. Per the germline V gene, CDR1 is SGHRS and CDR2 is YFSETQ. The CDR3: CASSLERDGYGTDTQYF. The CDR3 nucleotides are TGCGCCAGCAGCTTGGAGAGAGATGGGTATGGCACAGATACGCAGTATTTT. The full variable domain, completed using reference TRBV5-1 and TRBJ2-3, is KAGVTQTPRYLIKTRGQQVTLSCSPISGHRSVSWYQQTPGQGLQFLFEYFSETQRNKGNFPGRFSGRQFSNSRSEMNVSTLELGDSALYLCASSLERDGYGTDTQYFGPGTRLTVL.

There are many counts of this clonotype. The chain carries TRBV6-2 or TRBV6-3 and TRBJ2-4, with D uncertain. The CDR3 length is 12 residues. The V gene's germline CDR1 is MNHEY and CDR2 SVGEGT. V gave up 0 bases and J gave up 9 bases, with 6 bases separating them. CDR3 bases: TGTGCCAGCAGTTACTCGCACGGCATTCAGTACTTC. It codes for CASSYSHGIQYF.

The sample holds many counts of this clonotype. V and J are TRBV5-1 and TRBJ1-1, with 7 bases matching TRBD1. Germline CDR1 SGHRS, CDR2 YFSETQ. With V trimmed by 7 bases and J by 0 bases, 3 bases remained unmatched. The CDR3 is 13 amino acids. CDR3 in amino acids: CASRTGVNTEAFF. The CDR3, as DNA: TGCGCCAGCCGAACAGGGGTGAACACTGAAGCTTTCTTT.

The chain carries TRBV5-1 and TRBJ2-3; weak D call: TRBD2 (5 bases). Germline V CDR1 and CDR2: SGHRS, YFSETQ. Between the trimmed V and J ends, which lost 1 base and 2 bases, there was a span of 17 bases. There are 17 residues in the CDR3. CDR3 coding DNA: TGCGCCAGCAGCTTGAGGCCTAGCTGGGCGAACACAGATACGCAGTATTTT. It specifies CASSLRPSWANTDTQYF.

In this sample, this clonotype turned up many times. The chain employs TRBV4-3 and TRBJ1-1; no clear D gene. V was trimmed by 3 bases and J by 6 bases, leaving 8 bases between them. The CDR3 has 12 amino acids. Per germline, CDR1 LGHNA and CDR2 YSLEER. In nucleotides, the CDR3 is TGCGCCAGCAGCCAGAAAGGGTCTGAAGCTTTCTTT. Its protein is CASSQKGSEAFF.